The 3 T cell receptor beta chains presented below share a single source sample, sequenced in a study of blood T cell repertoires in COVID-19. Clones were read by immunoSEQ multiplex PCR, and TCRdb kept only the in-frame ones, dropping some. Of 470,000 or so clones in the sample, approximately 90% were seen once. The sample taken for sequencing was PBMCs or T cells enriched from blood (not recorded which). These receptors all come from a woman under 30 with acute COVID-19.

The rearrangement uses TRBV28 and TRBJ2-1; 7 bases match TRBD1. The CDR3 consists of 14 residues. The ends lost 5 bases at V and 2 bases at J; junction bases unmatched: 3. The germline V gene has CDR1 MDHEN and CDR2 SYDVKM. CDR3 loop: CASSPGTAYNEQFF. CDR3 nucleotide sequence: TGTGCCAGCAGTCCTGGGACAGCCTACAATGAGCAGTTCTTC.

The CDR3 region has the DNA TGCGCCAGCAGCCAAGAAGCGGGGGCGGGCACAGATACGCAGTATTTT. It encodes CASSQEAGAGTDTQYF. The chain couples TRBV4-1 to TRBJ2-3; TRBD2 matches at 8 bases. J lost 1 base, V lost 0 bases, and 3 bases had no gene match. CDR1 is MGHRA and CDR2 is YSYEKL in the germline V gene. The length of the CDR3 is 16 residues.

V and J are TRBV6-5 and TRBJ2-7; D unresolved. Germline V gene data show CDR1 as MNHEY and CDR2 as SVGAGI. V lost 6 bases, J lost 2 bases, and 17 bases lay in between. The CDR3 loop spans 15 amino acids. This CDR3 is CASSLGWAGTYEQYF. In DNA form, the CDR3 reads TGTGCCAGCAGCCTCGGTTGGGCTGGCACCTACGAGCAGTACTTC.